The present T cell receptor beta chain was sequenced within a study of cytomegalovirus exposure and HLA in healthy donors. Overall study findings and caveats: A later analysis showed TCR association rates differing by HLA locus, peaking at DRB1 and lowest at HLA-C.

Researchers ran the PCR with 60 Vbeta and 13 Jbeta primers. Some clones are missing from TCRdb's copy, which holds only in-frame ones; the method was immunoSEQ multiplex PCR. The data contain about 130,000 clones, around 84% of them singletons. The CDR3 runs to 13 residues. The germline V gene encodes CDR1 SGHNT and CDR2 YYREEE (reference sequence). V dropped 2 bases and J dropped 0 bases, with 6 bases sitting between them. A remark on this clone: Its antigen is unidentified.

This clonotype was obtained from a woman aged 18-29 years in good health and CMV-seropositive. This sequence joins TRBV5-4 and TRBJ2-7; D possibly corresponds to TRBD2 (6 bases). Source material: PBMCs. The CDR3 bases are TGTGCCAGCAGCTTCGGGGGCTCCTACGAGCAGTACTTC. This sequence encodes CASSFGGSYEQYF.